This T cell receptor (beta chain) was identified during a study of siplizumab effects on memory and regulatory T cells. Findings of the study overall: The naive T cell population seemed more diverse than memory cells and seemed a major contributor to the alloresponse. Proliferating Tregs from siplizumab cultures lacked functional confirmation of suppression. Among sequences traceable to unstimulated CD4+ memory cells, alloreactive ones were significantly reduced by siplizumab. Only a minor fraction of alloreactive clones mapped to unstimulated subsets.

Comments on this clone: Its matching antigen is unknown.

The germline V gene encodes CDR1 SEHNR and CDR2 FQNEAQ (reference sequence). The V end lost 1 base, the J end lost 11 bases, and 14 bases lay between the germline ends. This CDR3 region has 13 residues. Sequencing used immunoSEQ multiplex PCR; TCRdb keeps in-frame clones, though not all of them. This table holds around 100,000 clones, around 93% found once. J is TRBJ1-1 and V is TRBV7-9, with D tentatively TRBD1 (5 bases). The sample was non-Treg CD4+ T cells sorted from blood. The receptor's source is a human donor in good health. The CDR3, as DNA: TGTGCCAGCAGCTTAGAGGATGTGCGGGGGGCTTTCTTT. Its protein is CASSLEDVRGAFF.